The rows below give T cell receptor beta chains drawn from one sample of a study of blood T cell repertoires in COVID-19. Libraries were prepared by immunoSEQ multiplex PCR; TCRdb keeps only in-frame clonotypes and omits some of them. The profile covers about 100,000 clones, with around 86% appearing a single time and more than 14% taken by the ten largest. Sequencing input: peripheral blood. All receptors derive from a man aged 45-65 years with acute or convalescent COVID-19. Both conserved end residues are part of each CDR3. Fields, in order: V gene, D gene, clone size, J gene, CDR3 DNA, CDR3 protein. D genes are given only for firm matches. A clone size is listed for some rows: how often the clone was seen (once, few, many), or a class if it is expanded.

TRBV7-6	-	-	TRBJ2-7	TGTGCCAGCAGCTTAGTGGGCGGGACCTACGAGCAGTACTTC	CASSLVGGTYEQYF
TRBV25-1	TRBD1	once	TRBJ1-2	TGTGCCAGCAGGGGGACAGCTAACTATGGCTACACCTTC	CASRGTANYGYTF
TRBV5-1	-	-	TRBJ2-7	TGCGCCAGCAGCTTGGGGCCGGGAACCTACGAGCAGTACTTC	CASSLGPGTYEQYF
TRBV21-1	-	-	TRBJ2-5	TGTGCCAGCAGCAGGCTAGCGGGAAGAGAGACCCAGTACTTC	CASSRLAGRETQYF
TRBV7-2	-	-	TRBJ2-1	TGTGCCAGCAGCATGACTAGCTACAATGAGCAGTTCTTC	CASSMTSYNEQFF
TRBV5-1	-	-	TRBJ2-7	TGCGCCAGCAGCTTTGGGGCAGGGTCATCCGAGCAGTACTTC	CASSFGAGSSEQYF
TRBV2	TRBD1	-	TRBJ2-1	TGTGCCAGCAGTGCCGGGACAGGGACTGAGCAGTTCTTC	CASSAGTGTEQFF
TRBV5-1	-	-	TRBJ2-2	TGCGCCAGCAGTCCGGGGCAGGGGTATGGAGGGGAGCTGTTTTTT	CASSPGQGYGGELFF
TRBV5-4	TRBD2	-	TRBJ2-3	TGTGCCAGCAGCCCCGAGGGGAGCGGGAGTAGCACAGATACGCAGTATTTT	CASSPEGSGSSTDTQYF
TRBV3-1/TRBV3-2	TRBD1	-	TRBJ2-1	TGTGCCAGCAGCCGGTGGACAGGGCGCTCCTACAATGAGCAGTTCTTC	CASSRWTGRSYNEQFF
TRBV10-3	TRBD1	-	TRBJ1-2	TGTGCCAGCCTACAGGGGATGAGTAACTATGGCTACACCTTC	CASLQGMSNYGYTF
TRBV24-1	-	-	TRBJ2-5	TGTGCCACCAGTGATTTACCACAGCAAGAGACCCAGTACTTC	CATSDLPQQETQYF
TRBV24-1	TRBD1	-	TRBJ2-7	TGTGCCACCAGGGGACAGGGCTACGAGCAGTACTTC	CATRGQGYEQYF
TRBV7-2	TRBD2	-	TRBJ2-3	TGTGCCAGCAGCTTAGTCGTGGGAGGGGCAGATACGCAGTATTTT	CASSLVVGGADTQYF
TRBV19	TRBD1	-	TRBJ1-1	TGTGCCAGTAGTTCCCTGGACAGGGTTCCGAACACTGAAGCTTTCTTT	CASSSLDRVPNTEAFF
TRBV7-9	TRBD1	-	TRBJ2-7	TGTGCCAGCAGCCCCGGACAGGGGGAGATGGACGAGCAGTACTTC	CASSPGQGEMDEQYF
TRBV6-6	-	few	TRBJ1-2	TGTGCCAGCAGACCCACCTGGGCCAGGGACTATGGCTACACCTTC	CASRPTWARDYGYTF
TRBV5-1	-	-	TRBJ2-7	TGCGCCAGCAGCCGTGAGACAGGAACCTACGAGCAGTACTTC	CASSRETGTYEQYF
TRBV6-5	TRBD2	-	TRBJ2-1	TGTGCCAGCAGAAGACTAGCGGGAGGGTTTGGGGGGCAGTTCTTC	CASRRLAGGFGGQFF
TRBV27	-	-	TRBJ2-7	TGTGCCAGCAGCATCCTTGGAGGGCGGTACTACGAGCAGTACTTC	CASSILGGRYYEQYF
TRBV15	TRBD2	-	TRBJ2-7	TGTGCCACCAGCGGTTATAGCGGGTTCTCCTACGAGCAGTACTTC	CATSGYSGFSYEQYF
TRBV6-5	-	-	TRBJ1-6	TGTGCCAGCAGTCGGACACCTGGCTATAATTCACCCCTCCACTTT	CASSRTPGYNSPLHF
TRBV10-1	TRBD2	-	TRBJ2-1	TGCGCCAGCAGTGACTCTAGCGGGTACAATGAGCAGTTCTTC	CASSDSSGYNEQFF
TRBV27	TRBD2	once	TRBJ2-7	TGTGCCAGCACCCAAATTCGCGGGAGCCTAGGAGAGCAGTACTTC	CASTQIRGSLGEQYF
TRBV3-1/TRBV3-2	TRBD1	-	TRBJ1-3	TGTGCCAGCAGCCAAGCCAGGGGGAATGGAAACACCATATATTTT	CASSQARGNGNTIYF
TRBV19	-	-	TRBJ2-2	TGTGCCAGTAGTATGGCTGCCTTTGGGGAGCTGTTTTTT	CASSMAAFGELFF
TRBV24-1	TRBD2	-	TRBJ2-7	TGTGCCACCAGTGCTCCGGGACTAGTCGAGCAGTACTTC	CATSAPGLVEQYF
TRBV7-2	TRBD1	-	TRBJ2-2	TGTGCCAGCAGCTTAGGACAGGGGAGCGGGGAGCTGTTTTTT	CASSLGQGSGELFF
TRBV11-2	-	-	TRBJ2-7	TGTGCCAGCAGCCCCCTCGCGGGGTCCTACGAGCAGTACTTC	CASSPLAGSYEQYF
TRBV30	-	-	TRBJ1-6	TGTGCCTGGAGTGGAGGGAAAGAAGGATCACCCCTCCACTTT	CAWSGGKEGSPLHF
TRBV2	-	few	TRBJ2-5	TGTGCCAGCAGTGAAAGGCTAGGCCAAGAGACCCAGTACTTC	CASSERLGQETQYF
TRBV2	-	-	TRBJ2-7	TGTGCCAGCAGTGAGGTACCAGGCTACGAGCAGTACTTC	CASSEVPGYEQYF
TRBV29-1	-	-	TRBJ2-3	TGCAGCGCCGAGGGACAAGGCACAGATACGCAGTATTTT	CSAEGQGTDTQYF
TRBV3-1/TRBV3-2	-	-	TRBJ1-4	TGTGCCAGCAGCCTCAAGGTACAGTTCAATGAAAAACTGTTTTTT	CASSLKVQFNEKLFF
TRBV6-5	TRBD2	once	TRBJ2-1	TGTGCCAGCAGTATGGGGGAGGGCGATCGGTTCTTC	CASSMGEGDRFF
TRBV12-5	TRBD1	-	TRBJ2-1	TGTGCTAGTGGTTTGGCTATATCCGGGACAGACAAGTCCAATGAGCAGTTCTTC	CASGLAISGTDKSNEQFF
TRBV30	TRBD1	few	TRBJ2-5	TGTGCCTGGAGTCGGACAGGGAGCGAGACCCAGTACTTC	CAWSRTGSETQYF
TRBV2	-	-	TRBJ1-4	TGTGCCAGCAGCTACGGGGGGTCTAATGAAAAACTGTTTTTT	CASSYGGSNEKLFF
TRBV18	TRBD1	once	TRBJ1-1	TGTGCCAGCTCACTAGAGGACAGGCGTGAAGCTTTCTTT	CASSLEDRREAFF
TRBV5-6	-	-	TRBJ2-7	TGTGCCAGCAGCTTGGTGGGGCCATCCTACGAGCAGTACTTC	CASSLVGPSYEQYF
TRBV28	-	once	TRBJ1-5	TGTGCCAGCAGTTACGGGGGACCCGGTCAGCCCCAGCATTTT	CASSYGGPGQPQHF
TRBV10-2	TRBD2	-	TRBJ2-1	TGCGCCAGCAGTCCTAGCGGGAGATACAATGAGCAGTTCTTC	CASSPSGRYNEQFF
TRBV24-1	-	-	TRBJ2-2	TGTGCCACCTACGGCCCCCGGGGTGTTTCGAACACCGGGGAGCTGTTTTTT	CATYGPRGVSNTGELFF
TRBV30	TRBD1	-	TRBJ1-1	TGTGCCTGGAGTGAGGGGACAGGTGGCACTGAAGCTTTCTTT	CAWSEGTGGTEAFF
TRBV18	TRBD2	-	TRBJ2-1	TGTGCCAGCTCACCACCAGGGCTAGCGGGGAGCCTGCTATACAATGAGCAGTTCTTC	CASSPPGLAGSLLYNEQFF
TRBV3-1/TRBV3-2	TRBD2	-	TRBJ2-2	TGTGCCAGCAGCCAAGGGATCCTAGCGGGAGGGCCCTGGACCGGGGAGCTGTTTTTT	CASSQGILAGGPWTGELFF
TRBV20-1	-	-	TRBJ2-1	TGCAGTGCTAGTCTTTCGATTAGCAACGAGCAGTTCTTC	CSASLSISNEQFF
TRBV29-1	-	-	TRBJ2-7	TGCAGCGTCCCCGGGGGATCCCTGGACGAGCAGTACTTC	CSVPGGSLDEQYF
TRBV19	-	many	TRBJ2-4	TGTGCCAGTAGTTCCCACACACAAAACATTCAGTACTTC	CASSSHTQNIQYF
TRBV30	TRBD2	-	TRBJ2-1	TGTGCCTGGACGAAGGGCGGGAGGGCCTCCAATGAGCAGTTCTTC	CAWTKGGRASNEQFF
TRBV11-3	TRBD1	-	TRBJ2-3	TGTGCCAGCAGCTCCCGACAGGGCTTGGATACGCAGTATTTT	CASSSRQGLDTQYF
TRBV5-4	-	few	TRBJ2-3	TGTGCCAGCAGCGCGTTGACGGGGATTTCCACAGATACGCAGTATTTT	CASSALTGISTDTQYF
TRBV15	-	-	TRBJ1-1	TGTGCCACCAGCAGAGATCTAGCAGGGGCCGGTACTGAAGCTTTCTTT	CATSRDLAGAGTEAFF
TRBV2	TRBD1	-	TRBJ1-3	TGTGCCAGTATCCGAACAGGGGTGGCTGGAAACACCATATATTTT	CASIRTGVAGNTIYF